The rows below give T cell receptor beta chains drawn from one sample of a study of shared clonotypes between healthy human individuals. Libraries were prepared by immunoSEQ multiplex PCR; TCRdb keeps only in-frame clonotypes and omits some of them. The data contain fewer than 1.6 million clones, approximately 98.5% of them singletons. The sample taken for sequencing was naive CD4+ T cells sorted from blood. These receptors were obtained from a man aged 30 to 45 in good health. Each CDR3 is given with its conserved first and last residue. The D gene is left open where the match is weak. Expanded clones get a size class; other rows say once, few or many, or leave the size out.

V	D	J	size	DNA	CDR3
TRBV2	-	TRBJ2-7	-	TGTGCCAGCAGTGAGACAGGCTACGAGCAGTACTTC	CASSETGYEQYF
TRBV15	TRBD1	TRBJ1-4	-	TGTGCCACCAGCAGAGGGACAGGGGTGAGCCCAAATGAAAAACTGTTTTTT	CATSRGTGVSPNEKLFF
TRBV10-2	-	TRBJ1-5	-	TGCGCCAGCAGAAGACAGCCGAATCAGCCCCAGCATTTT	CASRRQPNQPQHF
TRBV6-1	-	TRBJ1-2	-	TGTGCCAGCAGCGGACGGATGGGGGGCTACACCTTC	CASSGRMGGYTF
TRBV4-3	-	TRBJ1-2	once	TGCGCCAGCAGCCAAGAAGCCAGGGTGAGCGGCTACACCTTC	CASSQEARVSGYTF
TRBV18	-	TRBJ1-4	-	TGTGCCAGCTCACCAGTAACAGGGCCGACTAATGAAAAACTGTTTTTT	CASSPVTGPTNEKLFF
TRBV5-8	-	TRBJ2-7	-	TGTGCCAGCAGAGTTCGATACGAGCAGTACTTC	CASRVRYEQYF
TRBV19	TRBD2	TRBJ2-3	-	TGTGCCAGTAGTATTCCTAGCGGACTCACTAGCACAGATACGCAGTATTTT	CASSIPSGLTSTDTQYF
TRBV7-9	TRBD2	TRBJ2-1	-	TGTGCCAGCAGCTTAGTAGGGGCTAGCGGGCCCCACAATGAGCAGTTCTTC	CASSLVGASGPHNEQFF
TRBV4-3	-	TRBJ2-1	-	TGCGCCAGCAGCCAAGATCTTGAAGTCAATGAGCAGTTCTTC	CASSQDLEVNEQFF
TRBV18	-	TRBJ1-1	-	TGTGCCAGCTCACCTACGATCACTGAAGCTTTCTTT	CASSPTITEAFF
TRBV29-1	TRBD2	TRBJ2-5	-	TGCAGCGTTGAAGGTCTAGCGGGAGCGGGGGAGACCCAGTACTTC	CSVEGLAGAGETQYF
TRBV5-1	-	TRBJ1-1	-	TGCGCCAGCAGCTTGGCCGGGACATTGAACACTGAAGCTTTCTTT	CASSLAGTLNTEAFF
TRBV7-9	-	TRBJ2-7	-	TGTGCCAGCAGCTCTGGACCGAACTACGAGCAGTACTTC	CASSSGPNYEQYF
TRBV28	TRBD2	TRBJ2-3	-	TGTGCCAGCAGTCCACTAGCGGTTAGCACAGATACGCAGTATTTT	CASSPLAVSTDTQYF
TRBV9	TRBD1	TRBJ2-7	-	TGTGCCAGCAGCCCTAAAATCGGGACAGGGACCTACGAGCAGTACTTC	CASSPKIGTGTYEQYF
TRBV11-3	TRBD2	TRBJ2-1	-	TGTGCCAGCAGCACGGGGGGGTTGGGGTACAATGAGCAGTTCTTC	CASSTGGLGYNEQFF
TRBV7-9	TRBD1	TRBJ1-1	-	TGTGCCAGCAGCTCGACAGGGGGCTTCACTGAAGCTTTCTTT	CASSSTGGFTEAFF
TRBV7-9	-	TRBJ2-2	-	TGTGCCCCCGCAGGGCCCGGGGAGCTGTTTTTT	CAPAGPGELFF
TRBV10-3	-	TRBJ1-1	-	TGTGCCATCAGTGAACTCAGGGTCCTCACTGAAGCTTTCTTT	CAISELRVLTEAFF
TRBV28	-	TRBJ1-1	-	TGTGCCAGCAGCCTACCCCCCGACACTGAAGCTTTCTTT	CASSLPPDTEAFF
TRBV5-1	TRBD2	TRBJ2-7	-	TGCGCCAGCAGCTTGATCCTAGCGGGAGGGCCCCACGAGCAGTACTTC	CASSLILAGGPHEQYF
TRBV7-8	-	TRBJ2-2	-	TGTGCCAGCAGCGACTTAGTCCCCACCGGGGAGCTGTTTTTT	CASSDLVPTGELFF
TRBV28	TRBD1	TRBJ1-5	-	TGTGCCAAACCTATTCGACAGGGAAGCAATCAGCCCCAGCATTTT	CAKPIRQGSNQPQHF
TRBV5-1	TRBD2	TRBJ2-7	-	TGCGCCAGCAGCCAAAATAGCGGGAGGGCCTGGGAGCAGTACTTC	CASSQNSGRAWEQYF
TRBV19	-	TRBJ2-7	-	TGTGCCAGTAGTATAGACGAGGGTTACGAGCAGTACTTC	CASSIDEGYEQYF
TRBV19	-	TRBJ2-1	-	TGTGCCAGTGGGAGCGGAAGCTCCTACAATGAGCAGTTCTTC	CASGSGSSYNEQFF
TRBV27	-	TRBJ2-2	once	TGTGCCAGCAGTTTCCTTGGTGCCGGGGAGCTGTTTTTT	CASSFLGAGELFF
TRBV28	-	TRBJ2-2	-	TGTGCCAGCGCCCCGCCGAAGGGGAACTTGGGGGAGCTGTTTTTT	CASAPPKGNLGELFF
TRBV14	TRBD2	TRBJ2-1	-	TGTGCCAGCAGCTGGGGACTAGCGGACTACAATGAGCAGTTCTTC	CASSWGLADYNEQFF